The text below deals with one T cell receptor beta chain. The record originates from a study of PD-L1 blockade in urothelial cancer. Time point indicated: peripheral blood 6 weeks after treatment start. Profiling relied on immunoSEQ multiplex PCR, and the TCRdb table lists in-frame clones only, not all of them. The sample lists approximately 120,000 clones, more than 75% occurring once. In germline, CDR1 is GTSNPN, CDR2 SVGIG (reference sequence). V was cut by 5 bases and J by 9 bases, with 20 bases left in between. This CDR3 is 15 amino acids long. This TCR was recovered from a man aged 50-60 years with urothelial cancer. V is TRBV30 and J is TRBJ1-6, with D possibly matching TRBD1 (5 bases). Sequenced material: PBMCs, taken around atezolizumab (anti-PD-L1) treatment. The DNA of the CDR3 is TGTGCCTGGTCGATATTGACAGACCGAGGTTCACCCCTCCACTTT. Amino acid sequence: CAWSILTDRGSPLHF.